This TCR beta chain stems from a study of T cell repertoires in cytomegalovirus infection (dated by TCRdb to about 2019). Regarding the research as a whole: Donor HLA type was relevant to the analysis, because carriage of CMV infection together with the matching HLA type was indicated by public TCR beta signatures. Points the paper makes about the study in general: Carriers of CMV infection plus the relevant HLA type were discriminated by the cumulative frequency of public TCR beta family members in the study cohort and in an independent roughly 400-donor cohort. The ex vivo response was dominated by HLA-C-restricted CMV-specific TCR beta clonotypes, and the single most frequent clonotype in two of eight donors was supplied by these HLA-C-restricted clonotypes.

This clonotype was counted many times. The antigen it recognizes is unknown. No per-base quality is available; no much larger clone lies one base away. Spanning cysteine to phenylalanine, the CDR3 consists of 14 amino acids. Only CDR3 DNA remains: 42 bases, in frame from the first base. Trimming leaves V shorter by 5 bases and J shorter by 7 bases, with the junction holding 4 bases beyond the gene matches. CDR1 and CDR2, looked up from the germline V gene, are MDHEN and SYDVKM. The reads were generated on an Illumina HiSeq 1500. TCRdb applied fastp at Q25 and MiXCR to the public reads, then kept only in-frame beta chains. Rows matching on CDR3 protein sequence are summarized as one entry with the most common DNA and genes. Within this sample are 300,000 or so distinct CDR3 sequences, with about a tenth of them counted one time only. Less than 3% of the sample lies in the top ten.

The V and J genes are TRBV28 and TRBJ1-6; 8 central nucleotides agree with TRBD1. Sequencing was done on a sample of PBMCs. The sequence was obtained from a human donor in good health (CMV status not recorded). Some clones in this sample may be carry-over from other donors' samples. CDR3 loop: CASSPDRANSPLHF. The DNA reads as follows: TGTGCCAGCAGTCCGGACAGGGCCAATTCACCCCTCCACTTT.